This T cell receptor (beta chain) derives from a study of T cells in Graves' hyperthyroidism and ophthalmopathy (dated by TCRdb to the late 2010s). Study-level background: Peripheral blood samples were taken at the time of initial diagnosis, prior to any treatment. According to the paper, TCR Vbeta CDR3 sequencing was carried out on 120 to 150 peripheral blood samples, which came from 40 to 45 ophthalmopathy, 75 or so hyperthyroidism and roughly 17 progressor patients. Prospective prediction of ophthalmopathy was tested in an independent validation cohort consisting of roughly 20 hyperthyroidism patients and around 17 patients who later progressed to ophthalmopathy. The 75 to 100 discovery patients were randomly split 7:3 into training and test sets. In addition, the study compared T-cell repertoires in thyroid tissue and in blood from six Graves' hyperthyroidism patients. Once sampling was done, hyperthyroidism patients were given methimazole at a starting dose of 30 mg daily, whereas ophthalmopathy patients were given high-dose intravenous methylprednisolone. To identify TCR V-J signatures that set the groups apart, the researchers used a discovery cohort of about a hundred patients, made up of about 44 with Graves' ophthalmopathy and about 60 with stable Graves' hyperthyroidism. The paper's findings and limits, for the study overall: Blood samples also contained most of the expanded thyroid clonotypes (frequency above 0.001), which suggests that blood repertoires may reflect thyroid immune responses. A model built on a 13 V-J signature distinguished ophthalmopathy from stable hyperthyroidism, reaching 87.88% sensitivity and around 81% specificity in cross-validation and 80%/75% in testing. During validation, the model predicted progression to ophthalmopathy a median of approximately 6 months ahead of onset, with almost 71% sensitivity and around 73% specificity. Sample size was not statistically predetermined, and investigators were not blinded to group allocation.

Amplification of TCR beta CDR3 regions was carried out from RNA transcripts. The TCR CDR3 was subjected to a first round of RT-PCR using the HTBI primer set and the Qiagen OneStep RT-PCR kit. A second multiplex PCR round built the libraries, followed by size selection and purification. The libraries were sequenced on an Illumina HiSeq2000 using paired-end 100 bp reads. The original methods were these. SOAPnuke was used to process the raw data, with reads discarded if the reads contained adapters or uncalled bases, had a mean Phred below 15, or lacked an exact constant-primer or identifier match. High-quality paired reads were merged using COPE v1.2.5, and each unique nucleotide sequence was defined as a clonotype. MiTCR v1.1 was used to align the clonotypes against IMGT TRBV, TRBD and TRBJ reference segments. Only V-J combinations with frequency above 0.0001, covering 99% to 99.2% of repertoires, were analysed. A TCS score was defined as the ratio between F50 (clonal expansion) and ExV (chaos), using BLOSUM62-based TCRdist between CDR3 peptides within each V-J. Welch's t-statistics and random forest reduced some 510 V-J features to 10 to 15, which were used in a naive Bayes classifier (R e1071). The Morisita-Horn index was used to measure how similar the thyroid and blood repertoires were. TCRdb reanalyzed the raw reads on its own, using fastp at Q25 for trimming and MiXCR for clone calling, and kept in-frame beta chains. Each record represents a unique CDR3 protein, reported with the most common genes and DNA among its rows. The V and J calls come from TCRdb's annotation, not from the publication. Recorded for this sample are more than 500,000 distinct CDR3 sequences; roughly 15% of them occurred a single time. The ten largest clones take up around 4.5% of the sample.

As concerns this clonotype: Its antigen specificity is not known. No base quality values were provided; no much bigger clone lies one nucleotide off.

Ophthalmopathy patients had moderately to severely active disease, with a Clinical Activity Score of 3 or more, a NOSPECS grade of 4 or more, and a disease duration of less than 3 months. Exclusion was applied to patients with uncontrolled infections, other autoimmune diseases, pregnancy or lactation. Clinical symptoms, serum thyroxine and TRAb, thyroid ultrasound, and orbital computed tomography formed the basis for the diagnoses. Ficoll-Paque density gradient centrifugation was used to isolate PBMCs from under 11 ml of fresh peripheral blood. Trizol reagent was used to extract total RNA, and RNA quality was then checked on an Agilent 2100 Bioanalyzer. The sequence was obtained from a woman aged 40 to 55 with Graves' ophthalmopathy. The sample was blood.

CDR3 protein: CASSPARRLYNSPLHF. The DNA sequence follows: TGTGCCAGCAGCCCAGCGAGGCGGCTCTATAATTCACCCCTCCACTTT. The sequence is built from TRBV12-3 or TRBV12-4 and TRBJ1-6; a confident D gene designation cannot be given. Trimming removed 6 bases from V and 3 bases from J, leaving 15 bases between the germline ends. Spanning cysteine to phenylalanine, the CDR3 consists of 16 amino acids. Left in the record is the CDR3 DNA by itself, 48 bases read in frame from the first base.